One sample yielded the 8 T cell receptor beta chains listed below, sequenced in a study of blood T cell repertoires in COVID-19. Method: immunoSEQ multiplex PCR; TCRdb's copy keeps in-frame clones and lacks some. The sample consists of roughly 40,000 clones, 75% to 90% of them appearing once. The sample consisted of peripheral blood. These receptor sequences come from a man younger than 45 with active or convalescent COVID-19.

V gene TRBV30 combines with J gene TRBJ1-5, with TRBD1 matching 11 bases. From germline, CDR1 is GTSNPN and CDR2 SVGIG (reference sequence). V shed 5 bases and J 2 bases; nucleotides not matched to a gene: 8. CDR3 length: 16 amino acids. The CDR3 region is CAWGQGATYGNQPQHF. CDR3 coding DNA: TGTGCCTGGGGACAGGGGGCAACTTATGGCAATCAGCCCCAGCATTTT.

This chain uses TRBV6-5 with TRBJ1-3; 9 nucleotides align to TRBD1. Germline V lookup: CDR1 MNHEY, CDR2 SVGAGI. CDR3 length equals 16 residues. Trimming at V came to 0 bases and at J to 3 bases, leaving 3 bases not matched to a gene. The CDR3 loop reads CASSYSGQGHGNTIYF. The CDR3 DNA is TGTGCCAGCAGTTACTCAGGACAGGGGCATGGAAACACCATATATTTT.

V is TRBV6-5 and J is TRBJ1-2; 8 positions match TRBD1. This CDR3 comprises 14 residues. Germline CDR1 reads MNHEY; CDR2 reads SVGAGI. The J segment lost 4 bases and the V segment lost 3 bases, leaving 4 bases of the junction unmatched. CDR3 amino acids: CASSYKGQVYGYTF. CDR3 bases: TGTGCCAGCAGTTATAAGGGACAGGTCTATGGCTACACCTTC.

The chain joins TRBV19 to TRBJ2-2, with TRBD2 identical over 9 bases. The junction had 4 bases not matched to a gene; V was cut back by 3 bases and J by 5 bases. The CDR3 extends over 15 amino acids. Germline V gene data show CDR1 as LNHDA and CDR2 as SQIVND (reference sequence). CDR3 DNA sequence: TGTGCCAGTAGTATCCACAGCGGGAGGACCGGGGAGCTGTTTTTT. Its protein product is CASSIHSGRTGELFF. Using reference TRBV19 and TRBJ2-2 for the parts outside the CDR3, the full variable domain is DGGITQSPKYLFRKEGQNVTLSCEQNLNHDAMYWYRQDPGQGLRLIYYSQIVNDFQKGDIAEGYSVSREKKESFPLTVTSAQKNPTAFYLCASSIHSGRTGELFFGEGSRLTVL.

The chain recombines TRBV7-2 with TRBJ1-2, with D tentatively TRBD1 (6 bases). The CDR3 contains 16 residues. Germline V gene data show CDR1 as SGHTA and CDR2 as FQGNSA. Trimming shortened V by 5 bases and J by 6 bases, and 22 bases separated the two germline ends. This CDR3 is CASSLDRTRSFNGYTF. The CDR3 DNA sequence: TGTGCCAGCAGCCTCGACAGGACAAGGTCTTTTAATGGCTACACCTTC.

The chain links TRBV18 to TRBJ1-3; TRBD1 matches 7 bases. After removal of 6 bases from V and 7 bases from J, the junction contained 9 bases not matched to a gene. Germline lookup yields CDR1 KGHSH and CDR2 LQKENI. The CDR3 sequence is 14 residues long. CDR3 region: CASSQTGDTNTIYF. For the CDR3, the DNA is TGTGCCAGCTCTCAAACAGGGGATACGAACACCATATATTTT.

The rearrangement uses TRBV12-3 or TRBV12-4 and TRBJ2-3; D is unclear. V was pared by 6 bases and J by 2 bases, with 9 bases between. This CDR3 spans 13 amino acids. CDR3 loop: CASSWSHTDTQYF. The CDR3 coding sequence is TGTGCCAGCAGCTGGTCACACACAGATACGCAGTATTTT.

The CDR3 bases are TGTGCCAGCAGTTTGTTAGGGGGCAACACTGAAGCTTTCTTT. Amino acid sequence: CASSLLGGNTEAFF. This chain joins TRBV7-9 and TRBJ1-1; TRBD1 matches 7 bases. The CDR3 totals 14 residues. CDR1 and CDR2 (germline): SEHNR, FQNEAQ (reference sequence). The trim removed 6 bases at V and 2 bases at J, leaving 6 bases unmatched. Together with reference TRBV7-9 and TRBJ1-1, the CDR3 gives the full variable domain: DTGVSQNPRHKITKRGQNVTFRCDPISEHNRLYWYRQTLGQGPEFLTYFQNEAQLEKSRLLSDRFSAERPKGSFSTLEIQRTEQGDSAMYLCASSLLGGNTEAFFGQGTRLTVV.